Listed here are 19 T cell receptor beta chains from one sample, sequenced in a study of CD8 T cells in Susac syndrome. Random hexamers were used to reverse transcribe the RNA input (roughly 0.5 to 1 ug). TCRdb re-derived calls from the immunoSEQ multiplex PCR reads in MiXCR, one entry per CDR3 protein. This table holds roughly 300,000 distinct CDR3 sequences, roughly 84% found once. The sample was CD8+ T cells from PBMCs. These receptors were obtained from a human donor with multiple sclerosis.

This chain joins TRBV28 and TRBJ2-2; D is undetermined. The CDR3 sequence is 13 residues long. Between the trimmed V and J ends, which lost 10 bases and 5 bases, there was a span of 14 bases. Germline-derived CDR1 and CDR2 are MDHEN and SYDVKM. The CDR3, as DNA: TGTGCCACCGAACTGGCCGTTACCGGGGAGCTGTTTTTT. Translation gives CATELAVTGELFF.

The genes are TRBV3-1 and TRBJ2-1, with TRBD2 matching over 11 bases. The CDR3 has 16 residues. CDR1 and CDR2 from the germline V gene are LGHDT and YNNKEL (reference sequence). The V segment lost 8 bases and the J segment 4 bases; nucleotides outside the gene matches: 10. The CDR3 DNA sequence: TGTGCCAGCTCAAGACCGGGACTAGCGGATTACAATGAGCAGTTCTTC. Protein product: CASSRPGLADYNEQFF.

This chain links TRBV21-1 with TRBJ1-2. TRBV21-1 is deemed a pseudogene. The CDR3 length is 13 residues. The CDR3 DNA follows: TGTGCCAGCAGCAAACGGCCGATCTATGGCTACACCTTC. Protein sequence: CASSKRPIYGYTF.

This clonotype was observed a handful of times. The DNA of the CDR3 is TGTGCCAGCAGCGGGGGTCCCGGGACAGGGTCCTACGAGCAGTACTTC. Translation: CASSGGPGTGSYEQYF. The V call is TRBV9, the J call TRBJ2-7; TRBD1 agrees at 9 bases. Germline lookup yields CDR1 SGDLS and CDR2 YYNGEE. V was clipped by 3 bases and J by 1 base; unmatched bases: 8. This CDR3 has 16 amino acids.

The chain has TRBV12-3 or TRBV12-4 and TRBJ1-1; a weak D match, TRBD1 (6 bases). V lost 5 bases to trimming and J lost 4 bases, with 17 bases between them. The CDR3 length is 15 residues. The CDR3: CASSPPQGRGTEAFF. The CDR3 bases are TGTGCCAGCAGTCCCCCCCAGGGGCGCGGCACTGAAGCTTTCTTT.

The chain uses TRBV27 and TRBJ1-5; D is perhaps TRBD1 (5 bases). The V gene's germline CDR1 is MNHEY and CDR2 SMNVEV (reference sequence). The V end was cut by 8 bases, the J end by 3 bases, with 8 bases between. The CDR3 has 12 residues. Written as DNA, the CDR3 is TGTGCCAGCCGGGGGTACAATCAGCCCCAGCATTTT. Translation: CASRGYNQPQHF.

The sample holds one count of this clonotype. The chain uses TRBV5-6 and TRBJ1-1; no clear D gene. Germline V gene sequence: CDR1 SGHDT, CDR2 YYEEEE. This CDR3 comprises 14 residues. Trimming took 3 bases from V and 1 from J, leaving 10 bases between them. The CDR3, as DNA: TGTGCCAGCAGCTACGAGGCTGGGAACACTGAAGCTTTCTTT. This codes for CASSYEAGNTEAFF.

This chain connects TRBV28 to TRBJ2-5; TRBD2 agrees at 9 bases. V was clipped by 7 bases and J by 5 bases; unmatched bases: 8. This CDR3 has 14 amino acids. Germline V gene lookup returns CDR1 MDHEN and CDR2 SYDVKM. CDR3 protein: CASTPHAGGETQYF. CDR3 nucleotide sequence: TGTGCCAGCACCCCCCATGCGGGAGGGGAGACCCAGTACTTC.

The chain employs TRBV20-1 and TRBJ2-1, with TRBD2 matching over 8 bases. Per germline, CDR1 DFQATT and CDR2 SNEGSKA (reference sequence). Trimming took 0 bases from V and 5 from J; bases not matched to a gene: 12. There are 17 residues in the CDR3. This CDR3 reads CSARDNPSGPKNNEQFF. The CDR3 bases are TGCAGTGCTAGAGATAACCCTAGCGGGCCGAAGAACAATGAGCAGTTCTTC.

The chain joins TRBV2 to TRBJ2-7; D gene uncertain. The CDR3 spans 13 residues. V was pared by 3 bases and J by 4 bases, with 10 bases between. Germline-derived CDR1 and CDR2 are SNHLY and FYNNEI. The CDR3 is CASSDRRIYEQYF. CDR3 DNA: TGTGCCAGCAGTGACCGACGCATTTACGAGCAGTACTTC.

The chain joins TRBV29-1 to TRBJ2-7; D is ambiguous. Germline CDR1 is SQVTM and CDR2 is ANQGSEA. Between the trimmed V and J ends, which lost 3 bases and 0 bases, there was a span of 15 bases. There are 15 residues in the CDR3. The CDR3 DNA reads as TGCAGCGTTGAGTGGGTAGGGTCGGACTCCTACGAGCAGTACTTC. This codes for CSVEWVGSDSYEQYF.

The rearrangement links TRBV5-5 to TRBJ2-1, with D possibly matching TRBD1 (6 bases). This CDR3 region has 15 residues. Germline V gives CDR1 SGHKS, CDR2 YYEKEE (reference sequence). Trimming stripped 0 bases from V and 9 bases from J, with 16 bases between. The CDR3 DNA follows: TGTGCCAGCAGCTTGGGGGGGCCCCTAAACGGTGAGCAGTTCTTC. This translates into CASSLGGPLNGEQFF.

The gene calls are TRBV28 and TRBJ1-3; D not certain. The CDR3 runs to 16 residues. Germline CDR1 is MDHEN and CDR2 is SYDVKM. V was pared by 5 bases and J by 0 bases, with 14 bases between. CDR3 residues: CASSLFRFSSGNTIYF. Here the CDR3 DNA reads TGTGCCAGCAGTCTCTTCAGGTTCAGCTCTGGAAACACCATATATTTT.

The chain links TRBV27 to TRBJ2-1; D gene uncertain. The length of the CDR3 is 14 residues. V lost 3 bases and J 0 bases, leaving 6 bases between the germline ends. CDR1 and CDR2 from the germline V gene are MNHEY and SMNVEV (reference sequence). The CDR3 sequence is CASSLAASYNEQFF. In nucleotides, the CDR3 is TGTGCCAGCAGTTTGGCGGCCTCCTACAATGAGCAGTTCTTC.

This chain links TRBV28 with TRBJ2-3; D tentatively reads TRBD1 or TRBD2 (5 bases each). The CDR3 has 14 amino acids. The germline V gene has CDR1 MDHEN and CDR2 SYDVKM. The ends were cut back, 10 bases at V and 4 bases at J, with 18 bases in the middle. CDR3 protein: CATTGPSGADTQYF. CDR3 coding DNA: TGTGCCACTACGGGACCCTCGGGTGCAGATACGCAGTATTTT.

This chain joins TRBV2 and TRBJ1-1, with D uncertain. The V end lost 0 bases, the J end lost 1 base, and 6 bases lay between the germline ends. This CDR3 comprises 14 residues. From germline, CDR1 is SNHLY and CDR2 FYNNEI. CDR3 sequence: CASSEALQNTEAFF. In DNA, the CDR3 is TGTGCCAGCAGTGAAGCGCTGCAGAACACTGAAGCTTTCTTT.

The chain recombines TRBV11-2 with TRBJ2-4; D possibly corresponds to TRBD1 (5 bases). Trimming removed 2 bases at V and 1 base at J, with 9 bases between. Germline CDR1 and CDR2: SGHAT and FQNNGV. The CDR3 is 15 residues long. CDR3 loop: CASSLPQVAKNIQYF. CDR3 DNA sequence: TGTGCCAGCAGCTTACCACAGGTCGCCAAAAACATTCAGTACTTC.

The V gene is TRBV19, the J gene TRBJ2-2; TRBD2 agrees at 11 bases. Germline loops: CDR1 LNHDA, CDR2 SQIVND (reference sequence). The CDR3 is 15 residues long. V shed 9 bases and J 7 bases; nucleotides not matched to a gene: 10. CDR3 nucleotide sequence: TGTGCCAGCGGGACTAGCGGTCGACAGTTCGGGGAGCTGTTTTTT. Translated, it gives CASGTSGRQFGELFF. Combining the CDR3 with reference TRBV19 and TRBJ2-2 gives the whole variable domain DGGITQSPKYLFRKEGQNVTLSCEQNLNHDAMYWYRQDPGQGLRLIYYSQIVNDFQKGDIAEGYSVSREKKESFPLTVTSAQKNPTAFYLCASGTSGRQFGELFFGEGSRLTVL.

The chain combines TRBV18 with TRBJ2-3, with D hard to call. The V gene lost 0 bases and the J gene lost 0 bases, with 4 bases spanning the gap. This CDR3 has 14 residues. From germline, CDR1 is KGHSH and CDR2 LQKENI. The CDR3 nucleotides read TGTGCCAGCTCACCACCGACTAGCACAGATACGCAGTATTTT. Its translation: CASSPPTSTDTQYF. Complete variable domain (other parts from reference TRBV18 and TRBJ2-3): NAGVMQNPRHLVRRRGQEARLRCSPMKGHSHVYWYRQLPEEGLKFMVYLQKENIIDESGMPKERFSAEFPKEGPSILRIQQVVRGDSAAYFCASSPPTSTDTQYFGPGTRLTVL.